A selection of T cell receptor beta chains follows, all from one sample in a study of cytomegalovirus exposure and HLA in healthy donors. Assay used: immunoSEQ multiplex PCR; TCRdb lists only in-frame clones, some missing. The sample lists under 150,000 clones, about four fifths occurring once. The sequenced sample was PBMCs. The source of these receptors is a woman between 40 and 55 years old in good health and CMV-seronegative. The CDR3 runs from the conserved cysteine through the conserved F or W. Fields, in order: CDR3 length, J gene, V gene, CDR3 protein.

>14|TRBJ1-5|TRBV7-9
CASSLAGGNQPQHF
>16|TRBJ2-2|TRBV5-4
CASSFWVGEGTGELFF
>18|TRBJ1-2|TRBV27
CASSLFPGQGARRDGYTF
>13|TRBJ1-1|TRBV19
CASSIAVLGEAFF
>16|TRBJ1-1|TRBV29-1
CSVARLPGQGNTEAFF
>17|TRBJ1-2|TRBV15
CATSRDRGQSLTYGYTF
>11|TRBJ1-1|TRBV5-8
CASSRASEAFF
>13|TRBJ1-1|TRBV5-1
CASSRDRNTEAFF
>14|TRBJ2-1|TRBV5-6
CASSFDRSYNEQFF
>16|TRBJ2-1|TRBV5-1
CASSLFPGTGDNEQFF
>15|TRBJ1-5|TRBV5-4
CASSPRDRAKQPQHF
>12|TRBJ1-1|TRBV30
CAWSAPTGKAFF
>16|TRBJ2-1|TRBV5-1
CASSLASQGVVNEQFF
>15|TRBJ1-3|TRBV7-8
CASSLRLGSGNTIYF
>11|TRBJ2-7|TRBV2
CASLRSYEQYF
>13|TRBJ2-1|TRBV9
CASSVRVGNEQFF
>15|TRBJ1-2|TRBV7-9
CASSLYPPPGKGYTF
>16|TRBJ2-3|TRBV5-4
CASSQGGAGGTDTQYF
>14|TRBJ2-1|TRBV28
CASSLAGDYNEQFF
>15|TRBJ1-3|TRBV5-4
CASSSPGQTGNTIYF
>14|TRBJ2-7|TRBV7-6
CASSSGTSTYEQYF
>17|TRBJ2-1|TRBV4-1
CASSQEGSGGPPHEQFF
>16|TRBJ2-1|TRBV4-2
CASSQASGGSAHEQFF
>11|TRBJ1-1|TRBV28
CASSFEKEAFF
>15|TRBJ1-1|TRBV4-1
CASSQVRGPGTEAFF
>13|TRBJ2-1|TRBV2
CATTGTGSNEQFF
>12|TRBJ1-2|TRBV28
CASVGGYYGYTF
>16|TRBJ2-6|TRBV5-1
CASSLDGGPGANVLTF
>13|TRBJ2-7|TRBV5-1
CASSPGDGGEQYF
>11|TRBJ1-1|TRBV6-1
CASSLSGEAFF
>15|TRBJ1-1|TRBV5-1
CASSPGQGMNTEAFF
>14|TRBJ2-1|TRBV2
CASTGGGSYNEQFF
>13|TRBJ1-2|TRBV2
CASYPQGRYGYTF
>15|TRBJ1-2|TRBV5-4
CASSSPGQGRNGYTF
>16|TRBJ2-7|TRBV7-9
CASSLGERGPTYEQYF
>14|TRBJ1-2|TRBV28
CASSLRGHNAGYTF
>12|TRBJ1-1|TRBV7-9
CSSSRRGSEAFF
>13|TRBJ1-2|TRBV11-2
CASSFRGLLGYTF
>13|TRBJ2-1|TRBV30
CAWDEETGNEQFF
>12|TRBJ1-5|TRBV10-2
CATTGKNQPQHF
>16|TRBJ1-6|TRBV2
CASIRDRSSYNSPLHF
>18|TRBJ2-4|TRBV29-1
CSVVRPRTGFEAKNIQYF
>14|TRBJ1-5|TRBV9
CASSPDREYQPQHF
>14|TRBJ2-7|TRBV11-2
CASSRDTGGREQYF
>13|TRBJ2-2|TRBV5-1
CASSLDSSGELFF
>15|TRBJ2-7|TRBV5-4
CASSLDRGPLYEQYF
>15|TRBJ1-1|TRBV6-1
CASSRRGGSNTEAFF